This T cell receptor (beta chain) came from a study of OX40 agonist ivuxolimab in advanced cancers. Study in general: At doses from 0.01 to 10 mg/kg, patients were given intravenous ivuxolimab every 2 weeks. The group had a mean age of about 60 years, ranged from about 20 to 79, and was around 86% male.

TCRdb keeps only in-frame clones here, not all; method: immunoSEQ multiplex PCR. The table has some 64,000 clones, approximately 90% seen once; the top ten hold approximately 0.32%. V shed 4 bases and J 4 bases; nucleotides not matched to a gene: 4. CDR1 is SGHDN, CDR2 FVKESK, per germline. There are 14 residues in the CDR3. Exclusion applied to patients with autoimmune disease history or systemic immunosuppression. The sequences come from CD4+ or CD8+ T cells sorted from blood, collected in a trial of the OX40 agonist ivuxolimab. This TCR was sampled from an adult with an advanced solid tumor such as melanoma, head and neck, liver or kidney cancer. This chain joins TRBV14 and TRBJ2-3, with 8 bases aligning to TRBD2. The DNA of the CDR3 is TGTGCCAGCAGCCGGCGGGGGGCCCCAGATACGCAGTATTTT. It specifies CASSRRGAPDTQYF.